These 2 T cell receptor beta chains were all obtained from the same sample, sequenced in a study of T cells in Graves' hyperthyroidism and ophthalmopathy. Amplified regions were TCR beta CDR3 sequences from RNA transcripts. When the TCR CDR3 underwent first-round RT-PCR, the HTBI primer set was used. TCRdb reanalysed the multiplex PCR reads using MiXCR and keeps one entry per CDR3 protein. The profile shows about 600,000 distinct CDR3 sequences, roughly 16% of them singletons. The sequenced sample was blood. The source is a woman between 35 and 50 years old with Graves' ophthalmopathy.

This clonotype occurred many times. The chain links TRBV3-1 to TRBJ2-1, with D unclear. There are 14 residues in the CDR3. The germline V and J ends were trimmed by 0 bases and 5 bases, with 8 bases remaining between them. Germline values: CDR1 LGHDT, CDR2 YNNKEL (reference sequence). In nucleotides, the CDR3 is TGTGCCAGCAGCCAAGAACGGGTAAACAATGAGCAGTTCTTC. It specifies CASSQERVNNEQFF.

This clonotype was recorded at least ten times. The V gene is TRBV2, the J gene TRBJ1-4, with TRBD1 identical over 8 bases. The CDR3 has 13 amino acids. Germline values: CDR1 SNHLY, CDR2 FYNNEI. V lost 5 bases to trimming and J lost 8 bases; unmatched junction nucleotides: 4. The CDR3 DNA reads TGTGCCAGCAGTACGAGGACAGGGGAAAAACTGTTTTTT. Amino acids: CASSTRTGEKLFF.